One sample yielded the 29 T cell receptor beta chains listed below, sequenced in a study of cytomegalovirus exposure and HLA in healthy donors. PCR was performed using 60 Vbeta and 13 Jbeta primers. The assay was immunoSEQ multiplex PCR, and TCRdb's table has in-frame clones only and misses some. Its table records under 95,000 clones. The sequencing sample was made of PBMCs. All receptors come from a female donor in good health and CMV-seropositive.

V usage is TRBV29-1 and J usage is TRBJ1-2; D may be TRBD1 (5 bases). Trimming took 6 bases from V and 7 from J, leaving 24 bases between them. Germline V gene data show CDR1 as SQVTM and CDR2 as ANQGSEA. This CDR3 comprises 15 residues. The CDR3 coding sequence is TGCAGCGTATATACCCACCACAGGATAGGCTCTGGCTACACCTTC. It translates to CSVYTHHRIGSGYTF.

The chain couples TRBV28 to TRBJ2-3; D not certain. The CDR3 has 11 amino acids. Germline assignment: CDR1 MDHEN and CDR2 SYDVKM. V lost 2 bases and J 6 bases, leaving 3 bases between the germline ends. The CDR3 sequence: CASSLADTQYF. CDR3 sequence (DNA): TGTGCCAGCAGTTTAGCGGATACGCAGTATTTT.

The rearrangement uses TRBV19 and TRBJ2-2, with 9 bases that match TRBD2. V shed 3 bases and J 3 bases; nucleotides not matched to a gene: 5. The CDR3 runs to 16 residues. CDR1 LNHDA and CDR2 SQIVND come from the germline V gene (reference sequence). CDR3 sequence reads: CASSIAGGPYTGELFF. The CDR3 nucleotides read TGTGCCAGTAGTATCGCGGGAGGGCCTTACACCGGGGAGCTGTTTTTT. Drawing the rest from reference TRBV19 and TRBJ2-2, the complete variable domain is DGGITQSPKYLFRKEGQNVTLSCEQNLNHDAMYWYRQDPGQGLRLIYYSQIVNDFQKGDIAEGYSVSREKKESFPLTVTSAQKNPTAFYLCASSIAGGPYTGELFFGEGSRLTVL.

This sequence joins TRBV29-1 and TRBJ2-1; no clear D. V lost 7 bases, J lost 0 bases, and 13 bases lay in between. From germline, CDR1 is SQVTM and CDR2 ANQGSEA. This CDR3 region has 14 residues. The CDR3 DNA follows: TGCAGCGGGAGCCTATGGAGCTCCTACAATGAGCAGTTCTTC. It specifies CSGSLWSSYNEQFF.

The rearrangement joins TRBV9 to TRBJ1-4, with 12 bases that match TRBD1. The CDR3 is 15 amino acids. Germline V lookup: CDR1 SGDLS, CDR2 YYNGEE. The junction had 6 bases not matched to a gene; V was cut back by 4 bases and J by 8 bases. The CDR3 protein is CASSRDRGRGEKLFF. CDR3 DNA sequence: TGTGCCAGCAGCAGGGACAGGGGGCGAGGGGAAAAACTGTTTTTT.

The chain has TRBV2 and TRBJ2-5; 9 positions agree with TRBD1. The CDR3 is 14 residues long. The V gene's germline CDR1 is SNHLY and CDR2 FYNNEI. After removal of 5 bases from V and 5 bases from J, the junction contained 6 bases not matched to a gene. The CDR3 DNA follows: TGTGCCAGCAGTAGCCGGACAGGGGTGGAGACCCAGTACTTC. Its protein product is CASSSRTGVETQYF.

The J gene is TRBJ1-1, the V gene TRBV7-2; 7 bases fit TRBD1. In germline, CDR1 is SGHTA, CDR2 FQGNSA. V was pared by 1 base and J by 4 bases, with 3 bases of the junction left unmatched. There are 14 residues in the CDR3. CDR3 nucleotides: TGTGCCAGCAGCTTAGTGGGGGACAGCACTGAAGCTTTCTTT. It encodes CASSLVGDSTEAFF.

V usage is TRBV7-2 and J usage is TRBJ2-5; maybe TRBD2 (6 bases). Germline CDR1 reads SGHTA; CDR2 reads FQGNSA. The CDR3 consists of 17 residues. Trimming cost V 5 bases and J 0 bases, with 19 bases left between them. For the CDR3, the DNA is TGTGCCAGCAGCCCAAACATAGTGCTAGCGAACCAAGAGACCCAGTACTTC. Amino acid sequence: CASSPNIVLANQETQYF.

The chain employs TRBV6-5 and TRBJ1-1; D might be TRBD1 (5 bases). Germline lookup yields CDR1 MNHEY and CDR2 SVGAGI. This CDR3 is 13 amino acids long. Between the trimmed V and J ends, which lost 6 bases and 1 base, there was a span of 9 bases. CDR3 DNA sequence: TGTGCCAGCAGGGAAACAGGGAACACTGAAGCTTTCTTT. As protein: CASRETGNTEAFF.

The chain recombines TRBV6-1 with TRBJ2-7; TRBD1 might be the D (7 bases). Germline V gene data show CDR1 as MNHNS and CDR2 as SASEGT. Trimming removed 1 base at V and 3 bases at J, with 13 bases between. The CDR3 loop spans 15 amino acids. The CDR3 DNA follows: TGTGCCAGCAGTGAAGGGTCAGGGGGGCTCTACGAGCAGTACTTC. Its protein is CASSEGSGGLYEQYF.

The chain recombines TRBV11-2 with TRBJ2-3; 12 bases agree with TRBD2. Germline CDR1 reads SGHAT; CDR2 reads FQNNGV. Trimming took 5 bases from V and 4 from J; bases not matched to a gene: 7. This CDR3 has 16 residues. The DNA of the CDR3 is TGTGCCAGCAGCAGGACCGGGACTAGCGGGCCAGATACGCAGTATTTT. Protein product: CASSRTGTSGPDTQYF.

The genes are TRBV18 and TRBJ2-7; TRBD2 might be the D (7 bases). There are 17 residues in the CDR3. Trimming pared 3 bases from V and 0 bases from J, leaving 18 bases between. Germline V gene data show CDR1 as KGHSH and CDR2 as LQKENI. The CDR3 protein is CASSPRGGFPSSYEQYF. The CDR3 DNA reads TGTGCCAGCTCACCGAGGGGGGGGTTCCCTAGCTCCTACGAGCAGTACTTC.

The chain links TRBV18 to TRBJ2-4; D is uncertain. CDR1 KGHSH and CDR2 LQKENI come from the germline V gene. The CDR3 has 17 residues. V lost 0 bases and J 1 base, leaving 13 bases between the germline ends. CDR3 bases: TGTGCCAGCTCACCACCATCCATTTATGGCGCCAAAAACATTCAGTACTTC. Protein sequence: CASSPPSIYGAKNIQYF.

The V call is TRBV4-1, the J call TRBJ1-5; D not resolved. V gave up 1 base and J gave up 1 base, with 11 bases separating them. Germline CDR1 is MGHRA and CDR2 is YSYEKL. The CDR3 spans 16 residues. CDR3 nucleotide sequence: TGCGCCAGCAGCCAAGGTGGAGTTACCAGCAATCAGCCCCAGCATTTT. Amino acids: CASSQGGVTSNQPQHF.

This chain joins TRBV5-1 and TRBJ2-3; D is perhaps TRBD2 (5 bases). V lost 3 bases to trimming and J lost 5 bases, with 13 bases between them. Germline values: CDR1 SGHRS, CDR2 YFSETQ. This CDR3 comprises 14 residues. In DNA, the CDR3 is TGCGCCAGCAGCTCCCGAGGGAGTGAAGATACGCAGTATTTT. It encodes CASSSRGSEDTQYF.

The J gene is TRBJ1-6, the V gene TRBV4-1; D remains unclear. V was cut by 1 base and J by 5 bases, with 9 bases left in between. The germline gives CDR1 MGHRA, CDR2 YSYEKL. The CDR3 is 15 amino acids. CDR3 bases: TGCGCCAGCAGCCAAGTTGCACCTAATAATTCACCCCTCCACTTT. Residues: CASSQVAPNNSPLHF.

V gene TRBV6-1 combines with J gene TRBJ1-5; TRBD1 matches 9 bases. The CDR3 is 16 amino acids. CDR1 and CDR2 (germline): MNHNS, SASEGT. Germline trimming cut 2 bases from V and 7 bases from J; bases unmatched to any gene: 9. This CDR3 reads CASSEWRRQGGQPQHF. The CDR3 nucleotides read TGTGCCAGCAGTGAATGGCGTAGACAGGGGGGGCAGCCCCAGCATTTT.

The chain is built from TRBV28 and TRBJ1-2; TRBD1 is a possible D gene (5 bases). Germline values: CDR1 MDHEN, CDR2 SYDVKM. V was clipped by 4 bases and J by 6 bases, with 18 bases between them. The CDR3 is 15 amino acids. The CDR3 region is CASSSPAGGENGYTF. In DNA, the CDR3 is TGTGCCAGCAGTTCCCCTGCCGGGGGGGAGAATGGCTACACCTTC.

The chain combines TRBV19 with TRBJ2-4, with D possibly TRBD1 on 5 matching bases. CDR1 and CDR2 (germline): LNHDA, SQIVND (reference sequence). Deletions cut 8 bases from V and 0 bases from J, with 14 bases between. The CDR3 loop spans 15 amino acids. Here the CDR3 DNA reads TGTGCCAGTGGTGACAGTGTACTAGCCAAAAACATTCAGTACTTC. Protein: CASGDSVLAKNIQYF. Together with reference TRBV19 and TRBJ2-4, the CDR3 gives the full variable domain: DGGITQSPKYLFRKEGQNVTLSCEQNLNHDAMYWYRQDPGQGLRLIYYSQIVNDFQKGDIAEGYSVSREKKESFPLTVTSAQKNPTAFYLCASGDSVLAKNIQYFGAGTRLSVL.

The chain is built from TRBV27 and TRBJ2-7; 10 positions match TRBD1. The V gene end was trimmed by 2 bases and the J gene end by 5 bases; junction bases not matched to a gene: 6. The CDR3 is 15 amino acids. The V gene's germline CDR1 is MNHEY and CDR2 SMNVEV (reference sequence). CDR3 DNA sequence: TGTGCCAGCAGTTTACCGGACAGGGGGAGTGACGAGCAGTACTTC. Translation gives CASSLPDRGSDEQYF.

This chain's CDR3 is CASRQVGAVGTYGYTF. The CDR3 DNA follows: TGTGCCAGCAGGCAAGTGGGGGCGGTCGGCACCTATGGCTACACCTTC. The rearrangement links TRBV7-8 to TRBJ1-2, with a possible D match to TRBD1 (6 bases). In germline, CDR1 is SGHVS, CDR2 FQNEAQ. This CDR3 spans 16 amino acids. Trimming took 6 bases from V and 4 from J, leaving 21 bases between them.

This chain uses TRBV18 with TRBJ2-1, with 8 bases lining up with TRBD1. V lost 3 bases, J lost 7 bases, and 2 bases stayed unmatched. Per the germline V gene, CDR1 is KGHSH and CDR2 is LQKENI. CDR3 size: 13 residues. CDR3 residues: CASSPGQENEQFF. The DNA for the CDR3 is TGTGCCAGCTCACCGGGACAGGAGAATGAGCAGTTCTTC.

The rearrangement uses TRBV7-9 and TRBJ2-7; 12 positions agree with TRBD1. With V trimmed by 3 bases and J by 2 bases, 2 bases remained unmatched. CDR3 length equals 15 residues. Germline V gene lookup returns CDR1 SEHNR and CDR2 FQNEAQ (reference sequence). For the CDR3, the DNA is TGTGCCAGCAGCTTCGGGACAGGGGGCGCCTACGAGCAGTACTTC. As protein: CASSFGTGGAYEQYF.

V and J are TRBV7-2 and TRBJ2-1; TRBD1 aligns across 8 bases. From germline, CDR1 is SGHTA and CDR2 FQGNSA. The CDR3 is 16 residues long. V lost 5 bases to trimming and J lost 6 bases; unmatched junction nucleotides: 12. CDR3 DNA sequence: TGTGCCAGCAGCATAGGCAGGGGGCTTTCGGGCAATGAGCAGTTCTTC. Its protein is CASSIGRGLSGNEQFF.

This chain links TRBV5-1 with TRBJ1-2; 7 bases are shared with TRBD1. The CDR3 runs 15 residues. Per the germline V gene, CDR1 is SGHRS and CDR2 is YFSETQ. V lost 0 bases, J lost 2 bases, and 4 bases stayed unmatched. The CDR3 protein is CASSLGQGPNYGYTF. Here the CDR3 DNA reads TGCGCCAGCAGCTTGGGACAGGGTCCGAACTATGGCTACACCTTC.

The gene calls are TRBV11-2 and TRBJ1-4; tentatively, D is TRBD1 (5 bases). V was clipped by 5 bases and J by 8 bases, with 9 bases between them. The germline CDR1 and CDR2 sequences are SGHAT and FQNNGV. The CDR3 runs 12 residues. CDR3 loop: CASSETDEKLFF. The CDR3 DNA reads TGTGCCAGCAGCGAGACAGACGAAAAACTGTTTTTT.

The CDR3 DNA reads as TGTGCCAGCAGCCCCAAGAGTCCGGGGGCCTACGAGCAGTACTTC. It specifies CASSPKSPGAYEQYF. The V gene is TRBV7-3, the J gene TRBJ2-7, with D tentatively TRBD2 (6 bases). The CDR3 has 15 amino acids. The V end lost 5 bases, the J end lost 2 bases, and 16 bases lay between the germline ends. CDR1 SGHTA and CDR2 FQGTGA come from the germline V gene.

The chain recombines TRBV11-3 with TRBJ2-7, with 9 bases fitting TRBD1. V trimming: 3 bases; J trimming: 7 bases; junction bases outside the gene matches: 7. Per the germline V gene, CDR1 is SGHNT and CDR2 is YENEEA. There are 14 residues in the CDR3. The CDR3 DNA follows: TGTGCCAGCAGCTTGGGGGACAGGGTCGATGAGCAGTACTTC. Its translation: CASSLGDRVDEQYF.

The chain links TRBV7-9 to TRBJ2-4; 11 bases line up with TRBD1. The length of the CDR3 is 14 residues. After removal of 1 base from V and 7 bases from J, the junction contained 0 bases not matched to a gene. The germline V gene has CDR1 SEHNR and CDR2 FQNEAQ (reference sequence). The CDR3, as DNA: TGTGCCAGCAGCTTAGGGACAGGGGGCAACATTCAGTACTTC. Residues: CASSLGTGGNIQYF.